This TCR beta chain was recorded in a study of a mutant IDH1 vaccine in newly diagnosed glioma listed by TCRdb under 2021. Background for the entire study: Patients received eight vaccinations in weeks 1, 3, 5, 7, 11, 15, 19 and 23, corresponding to visits V03 through V10. Vaccination began 4-6 weeks after radiotherapy alone, or alongside temozolomide cycles in the chemotherapy-containing groups. The roughly 33 treated patients were roughly 60% male and around 40% female, with a mean age of roughly 40 years. Before enrollment, most patients had been given radiochemotherapy with temozolomide as standard therapy, while the rest had received either radiotherapy alone or temozolomide alone. Peripheral blood was drawn at six visits: V03 (baseline), V05, V07, V10, V12 and V13. For exploratory analyses, longitudinal TCRB deep sequencing was carried out in approximately 25 treated patients wherever samples were available. Overall study results and their limits: According to the authors, sample limitations meant that analyses of patient blood samples could not be reproduced. Pseudoprogression seemed to be unrelated to changes in the top peripheral T cell clonotypes found by TCRB sequencing. PBMC samples for TCRB deep sequencing were selected based on availability. Vaccine-induced immune responses across multiple MHC alleles were detected in approximately 93% of patients.

In regard to this clone: Its antigen is still unknown. Base qualities were left out, and no much larger clone turns up one base away.

Preparation of the library involved the immunoSEQ multiplex PCR assay. Rearranged TCR beta chain sequences were amplified with the hsTCRB Kit following the manufacturer's protocol. An Illumina MiSeq was used to sequence the TCRB libraries. On the study's bioinformatics: Demultiplexing, trimming and gene mapping were performed with the kit vendor's proprietary platform. Drawn from immuneACCESS, this table holds only the in-frame rearrangements with V and J called that TCRdb kept. Clones are partly lost; checked studies trace under half to an unresolved V gene and leave the rest unexplained. For V, J and clone size, that table is used; D and trimming come from the DNA. This sample holds about 120,000 clones; roughly 90% were observed only once. Clones ranked in the top ten supply roughly 0.65% of the sample. Trimming removed 6 bases from V and 7 bases from J; the gene matches leave 8 bases unexplained. The CDR3 runs 14 residues from the cysteine to the phenylalanine. Kept here is only the CDR3 DNA, which spans 42 bases and is read in frame from base 1. CDR1 and CDR2 are read off the germline V gene as SNHLY and FYNNEI.

What the time point label conveys for this sample: week 11, during vaccination. A 20-mer mutant IDH1 peptide at 300 micrograms in Montanide made up each vaccine dose, which was injected subcutaneously together with topical imiquimod. The donors had newly diagnosed IDH1-mutant astrocytomas of WHO grade 3 or 4 that showed loss of nuclear ATRX. The samples were drawn from NOA16, a multicentre, single-arm, open-label phase I trial in Germany that tested a mutant IDH1 peptide vaccine in humans for the first time. Genomic DNA for TCRB sequencing was isolated from EDTA blood with the DNeasy Blood and Tissue Kit.

The rearranged segments are TRBV2 and TRBJ2-5, and TRBD1 aligns with 10 junction nucleotides. The specimen was PBMCs, collected from a glioma patient whose treatment included an IDH1 peptide vaccine. The TCR originated in a woman aged 50 to 60 with glioma. For the CDR3, the sequence is CASSDRGQGGTQYF. At the DNA level, the sequence is TGTGCCAGCAGCGACCGTGGACAGGGGGGGACCCAGTACTTC.